Listed below are T cell receptor beta chains from one sample, sequenced in a study of blood T cell repertoires in COVID-19. Produced via immunoSEQ multiplex PCR; TCRdb's table is partial and in-frame only. The table shows 350,000 to 550,000 clones, with 80% to 90% occurring only once. Sequences were obtained from PBMCs or T cells enriched from blood (not recorded which). These receptors were obtained from a man younger than 40 who had recovered from COVID-19. Both conserved end residues are part of each CDR3. A D gene is named only where the DNA matches it firmly. Rows may omit the clone size; those that give it use once, few, many or a size class.

J gene,V gene,clone size,D gene,CDR3 protein,CDR3 DNA
TRBJ1-5,TRBV11-2,-,-,CASSLDRGQPQHF,TGTGCCAGCAGCTTAGATCGAGGTCAGCCCCAGCATTTT
TRBJ2-7,TRBV28,-,-,CASSSGVPYEQYF,TGTGCCAGCAGTTCAGGGGTCCCCTACGAGCAGTACTTC
TRBJ1-3,TRBV11-2,-,-,CASSLDGYRIGNTIYF,TGTGCCAGCAGCTTAGATGGTTACAGGATTGGAAACACCATATATTTT
TRBJ1-3,TRBV6-5,-,-,CASSYSLHSGNTIYF,TGTGCCAGCAGTTACTCACTTCACTCTGGAAACACCATATATTTT
TRBJ2-6,TRBV7-8,-,-,CASSRRGGVGANVLTF,TGTGCCAGCAGCAGAAGGGGGGGTGTTGGGGCCAACGTCCTGACTTTC
TRBJ2-7,TRBV29-1,-,-,CSVSVGSSYEQYF,TGCAGCGTTTCGGTCGGGAGCTCCTACGAGCAGTACTTC
TRBJ1-4,TRBV29-1,-,TRBD1,CSVAKGANEKLFF,TGCAGCGTTGCTAAGGGGGCAAATGAAAAACTGTTTTTT
TRBJ2-2,TRBV2,-,TRBD1,CASRGTVNTGELFF,TGTGCCAGCAGGGGGACAGTAAACACCGGGGAGCTGTTTTTT
TRBJ1-6,TRBV9,-,-,CASSVGGPGDSPLHF,TGTGCCAGCAGCGTGGGGGGGCCTGGGGATTCACCCCTCCACTTT
TRBJ2-1,TRBV5-1,once,TRBD2,CASSFGGRSSYNEQFF,TGCGCCAGCAGCTTTGGCGGGAGGAGCTCCTACAATGAGCAGTTCTTC
TRBJ1-1,TRBV30,-,-,CAWSPGQSAFF,TGTGCCTGGAGTCCCGGACAGAGCGCTTTCTTT
TRBJ2-3,TRBV27,-,TRBD2,CASSLAGRGTDTQYF,TGTGCCAGCAGTTTGGCGGGGCGGGGGACAGATACGCAGTATTTT
TRBJ1-4,TRBV7-7,-,-,CASSRTGMANEKLFF,TGTGCCAGCAGCAGAACAGGGATGGCTAATGAAAAACTGTTTTTT
TRBJ1-1,TRBV30,-,-,CAWGRGTEAFF,TGTGCCTGGGGGCGCGGAACTGAAGCTTTCTTT
TRBJ2-7,TRBV9,-,-,CASSPEGVYEQYF,TGTGCCAGCAGCCCCGAGGGTGTCTACGAGCAGTACTTC
TRBJ1-2,TRBV30,-,-,CAWSVGQGRSYTF,TGTGCCTGGAGTGTCGGGCAGGGAAGAAGCTACACCTTC
TRBJ2-7,TRBV28,once,TRBD2,CASSSLIGGGSEQYF,TGTGCCAGCAGTTCCCTAATTGGGGGGGGGAGCGAGCAGTACTTC
TRBJ2-1,TRBV20-1,-,-,CSAEGSEQFF,TGCAGTGCCGAGGGCAGTGAGCAGTTCTTC
TRBJ1-4,TRBV5-1,-,-,CASSSRGGEEKLFF,TGCGCCAGCAGCTCTCGGGGAGGGGAGGAAAAACTGTTTTTT
TRBJ2-3,TRBV28,few,TRBD2,CASTKAGATDTQYF,TGTGCCAGCACAAAAGCGGGAGCAACAGATACGCAGTATTTT
TRBJ1-2,TRBV19,-,TRBD1,CASREQGNYGYTF,TGTGCCAGTAGGGAACAGGGGAACTATGGCTACACCTTC
TRBJ2-6,TRBV12-5,-,-,CASTYSGANVLTF,TGTGCTAGTACATACTCTGGGGCCAACGTCCTGACTTTC
TRBJ2-7,TRBV10-3,-,TRBD2,CAIRGTSDIYEQYF,TGTGCCATCAGGGGGACTAGCGATATCTACGAGCAGTACTTC
TRBJ2-7,TRBV6-5,-,TRBD2,CASSPGRDEQYF,TGTGCCAGCAGCCCAGGGAGGGACGAGCAGTACTTC
TRBJ2-5,TRBV3-1/TRBV3-2,-,-,CASSQAPSGQETQYF,TGTGCCAGCAGCCAAGCCCCCAGCGGACAAGAGACCCAGTACTTC
TRBJ2-3,TRBV7-9,-,TRBD2,CASSPPGLAVSTDTQYF,TGTGCCAGCAGCCCTCCCGGACTAGCGGTTAGCACAGATACGCAGTATTTT